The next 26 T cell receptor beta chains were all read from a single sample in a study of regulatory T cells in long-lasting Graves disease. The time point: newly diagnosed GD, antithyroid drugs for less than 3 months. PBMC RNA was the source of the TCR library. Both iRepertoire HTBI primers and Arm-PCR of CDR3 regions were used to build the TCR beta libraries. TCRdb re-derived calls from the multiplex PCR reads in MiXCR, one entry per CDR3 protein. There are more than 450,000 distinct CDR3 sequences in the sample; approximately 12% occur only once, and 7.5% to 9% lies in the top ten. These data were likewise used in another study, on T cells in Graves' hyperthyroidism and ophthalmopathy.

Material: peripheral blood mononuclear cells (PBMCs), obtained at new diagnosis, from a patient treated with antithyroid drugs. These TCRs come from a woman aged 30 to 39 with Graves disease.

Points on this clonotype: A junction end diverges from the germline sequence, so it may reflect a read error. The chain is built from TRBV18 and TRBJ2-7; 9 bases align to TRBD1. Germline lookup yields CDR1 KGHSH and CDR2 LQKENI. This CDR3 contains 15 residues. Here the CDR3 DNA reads TGTGCCAGCTCGCCACTGGGACAGGGTTTTTACGAGCAGTACTTC. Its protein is CASSPLGQGFYEQYF. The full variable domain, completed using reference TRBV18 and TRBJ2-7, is NAGVMQNPRHLVRRRGQEARLRCSPMKGHSHVYWYRQLPEEGLKFMVYLQKENIIDESGMPKERFSAEFPKEGPSILRIQQVVRGDSAAYFCASSPLGQGFYEQYFGPGTRLTVT.

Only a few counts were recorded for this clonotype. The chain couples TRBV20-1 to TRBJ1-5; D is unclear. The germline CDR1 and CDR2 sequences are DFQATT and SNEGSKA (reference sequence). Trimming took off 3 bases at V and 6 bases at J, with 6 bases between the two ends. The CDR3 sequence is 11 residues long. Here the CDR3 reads CSASMGQPQHF. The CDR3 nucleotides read TGCAGTGCTAGTATGGGTCAGCCCCAGCATTTT.

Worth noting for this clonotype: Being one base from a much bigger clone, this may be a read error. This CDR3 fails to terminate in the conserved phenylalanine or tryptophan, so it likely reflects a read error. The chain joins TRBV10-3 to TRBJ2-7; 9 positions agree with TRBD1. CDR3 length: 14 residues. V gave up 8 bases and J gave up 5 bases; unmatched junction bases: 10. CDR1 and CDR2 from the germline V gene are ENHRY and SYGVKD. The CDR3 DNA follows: TGTGCCATCCGCCCGGGACAGGGACGACACGAGCAGTACCTC. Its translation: CAIRPGQGRHEQYL.

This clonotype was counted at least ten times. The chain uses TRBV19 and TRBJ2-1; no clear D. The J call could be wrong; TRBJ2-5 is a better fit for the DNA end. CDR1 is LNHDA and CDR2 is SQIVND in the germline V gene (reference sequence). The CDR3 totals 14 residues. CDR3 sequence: CASSINSAGETQYF. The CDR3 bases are TGTGCCAGTAGTATCAACAGCGCCGGGGAGACCCAGTACTTC.

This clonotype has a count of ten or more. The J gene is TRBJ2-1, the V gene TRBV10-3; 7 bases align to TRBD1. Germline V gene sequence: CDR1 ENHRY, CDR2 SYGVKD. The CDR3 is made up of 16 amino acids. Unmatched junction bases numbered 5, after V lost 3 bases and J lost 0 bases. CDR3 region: CAISDSTGSSYNEQFF. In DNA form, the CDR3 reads TGTGCCATCAGTGACTCGACAGGGAGCTCCTACAATGAGCAGTTCTTC.

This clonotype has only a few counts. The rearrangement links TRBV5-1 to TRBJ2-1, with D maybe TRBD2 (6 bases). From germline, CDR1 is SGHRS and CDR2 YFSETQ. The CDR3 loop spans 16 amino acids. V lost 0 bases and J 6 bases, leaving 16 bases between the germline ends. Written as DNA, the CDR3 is TGCGCCAGCAGCTTGGGTAAACGGGAGTTTACCAATGAGCAGTTCTTC. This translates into CASSLGKREFTNEQFF.

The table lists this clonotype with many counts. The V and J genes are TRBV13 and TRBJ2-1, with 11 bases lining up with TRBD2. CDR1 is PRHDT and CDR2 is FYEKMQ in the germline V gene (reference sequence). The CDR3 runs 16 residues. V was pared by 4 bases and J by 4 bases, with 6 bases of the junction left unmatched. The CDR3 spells CASSSTGTSGYNEQFF. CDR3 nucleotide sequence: TGTGCCAGCAGCTCCACCGGGACTAGCGGATACAATGAGCAGTTCTTC.

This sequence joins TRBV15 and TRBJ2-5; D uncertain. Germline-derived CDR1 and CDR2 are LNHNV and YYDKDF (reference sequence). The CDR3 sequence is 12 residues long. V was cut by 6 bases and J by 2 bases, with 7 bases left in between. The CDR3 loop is CATRGIQETQYF. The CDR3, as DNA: TGTGCCACCAGGGGAATTCAAGAGACCCAGTACTTC.

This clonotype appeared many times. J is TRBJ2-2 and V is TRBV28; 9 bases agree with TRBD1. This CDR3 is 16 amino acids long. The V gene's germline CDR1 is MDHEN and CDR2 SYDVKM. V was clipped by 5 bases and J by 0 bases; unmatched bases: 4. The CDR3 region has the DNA TGTGCCAGCAGTGCACAGGGGGCTTCGAACACCGGGGAGCTGTTTTTT. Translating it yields CASSAQGASNTGELFF.

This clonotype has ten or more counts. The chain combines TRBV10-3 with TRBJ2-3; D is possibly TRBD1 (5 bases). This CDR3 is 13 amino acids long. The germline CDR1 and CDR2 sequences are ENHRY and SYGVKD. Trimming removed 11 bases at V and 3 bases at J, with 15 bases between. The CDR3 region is CASNGQFTDTQYF. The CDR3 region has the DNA TGTGCCTCAAACGGACAATTTACAGATACGCAGTATTTT.

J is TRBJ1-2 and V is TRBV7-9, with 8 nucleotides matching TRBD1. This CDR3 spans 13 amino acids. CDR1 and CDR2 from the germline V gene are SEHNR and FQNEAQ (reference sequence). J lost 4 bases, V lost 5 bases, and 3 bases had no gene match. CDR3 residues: CASSRTGPYGYTF. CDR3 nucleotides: TGTGCCAGCAGCCGGACAGGGCCCTATGGCTACACCTTC.

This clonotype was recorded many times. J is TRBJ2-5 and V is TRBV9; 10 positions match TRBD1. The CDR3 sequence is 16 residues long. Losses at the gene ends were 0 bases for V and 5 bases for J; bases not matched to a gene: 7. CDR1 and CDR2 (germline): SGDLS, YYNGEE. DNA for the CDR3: TGTGCCAGCAGCGTAGGACAGGGGGCATCTTGGGAGACCCAGTACTTC. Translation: CASSVGQGASWETQYF.

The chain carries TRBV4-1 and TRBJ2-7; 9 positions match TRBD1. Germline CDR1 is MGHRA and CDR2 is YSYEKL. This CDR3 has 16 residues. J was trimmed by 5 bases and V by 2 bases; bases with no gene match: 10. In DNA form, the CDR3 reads TGCGCCAGCAGCCAAAGAACGGGACAGGGCTTCCACGAGCAGTACTTC. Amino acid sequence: CASSQRTGQGFHEQYF.

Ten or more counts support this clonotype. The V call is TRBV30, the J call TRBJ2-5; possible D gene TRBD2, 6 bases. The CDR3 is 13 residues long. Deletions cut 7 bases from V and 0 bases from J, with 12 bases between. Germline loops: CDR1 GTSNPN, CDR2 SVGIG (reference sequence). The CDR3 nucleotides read TGTGCCTCCGAGGGAGGAAACCAAGAGACCCAGTACTTC. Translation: CASEGGNQETQYF.

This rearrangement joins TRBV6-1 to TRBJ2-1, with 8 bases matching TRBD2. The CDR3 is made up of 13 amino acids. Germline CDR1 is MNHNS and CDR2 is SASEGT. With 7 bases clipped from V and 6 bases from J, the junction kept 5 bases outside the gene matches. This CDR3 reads CASTYGRVNEQFF. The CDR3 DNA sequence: TGTGCCAGCACCTACGGGAGGGTCAATGAGCAGTTCTTC.

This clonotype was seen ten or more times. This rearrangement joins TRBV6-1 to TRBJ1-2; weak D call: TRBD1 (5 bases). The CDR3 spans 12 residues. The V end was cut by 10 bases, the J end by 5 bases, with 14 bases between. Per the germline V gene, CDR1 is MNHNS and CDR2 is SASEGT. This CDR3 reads CAISWAGYGYTF. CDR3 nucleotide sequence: TGTGCCATCTCCTGGGCAGGGTATGGCTACACCTTC.

CDR3 loop: CASSPQAGGTISYNEQFF. DNA for the CDR3: TGTGCCAGCAGCCCCCAAGCGGGAGGGACTATCTCCTACAATGAGCAGTTCTTC. The chain employs TRBV7-2 and TRBJ2-1; 10 positions agree with TRBD2. The CDR3 spans 18 residues. With 5 bases clipped from V and 0 bases from J, the junction kept 10 bases outside the gene matches. Germline V lookup: CDR1 SGHTA, CDR2 FQGNSA.

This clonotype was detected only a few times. CDR3 nucleotides: TGCGCCAGCAGCCAGTACTCCTACGAGCAGTACTTC. Translated: CASSQYSYEQYF. The chain recombines TRBV5-1 with TRBJ2-7, with D hard to call. CDR1 is SGHRS and CDR2 is YFSETQ in the germline V gene. V was shortened by 4 bases and J by 0 bases, with 5 bases between the two germline ends. This CDR3 is 12 amino acids long.

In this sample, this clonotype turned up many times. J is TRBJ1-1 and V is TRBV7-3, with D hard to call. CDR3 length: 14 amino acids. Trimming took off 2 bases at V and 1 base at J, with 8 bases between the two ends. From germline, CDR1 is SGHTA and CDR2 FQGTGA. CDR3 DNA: TGTGCCAGCAGCTTAGGGCGAGGGAACACTGAAGCTTTCTTT. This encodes CASSLGRGNTEAFF.

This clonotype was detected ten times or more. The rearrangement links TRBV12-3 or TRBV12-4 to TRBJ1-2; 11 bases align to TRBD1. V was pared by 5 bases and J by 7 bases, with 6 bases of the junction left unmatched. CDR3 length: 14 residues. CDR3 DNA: TGTGCCAGCAGTGACGGACAGGGGGCGTTTGGCTACACCTTC. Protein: CASSDGQGAFGYTF.

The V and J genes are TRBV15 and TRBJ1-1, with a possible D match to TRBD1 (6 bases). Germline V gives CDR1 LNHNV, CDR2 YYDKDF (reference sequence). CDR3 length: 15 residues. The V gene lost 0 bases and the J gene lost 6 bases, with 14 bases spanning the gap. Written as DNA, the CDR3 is TGTGCCACCAGCAGAGATCCGGGGGCCATCGCTGAAGCTTTCTTT. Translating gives CATSRDPGAIAEAFF.

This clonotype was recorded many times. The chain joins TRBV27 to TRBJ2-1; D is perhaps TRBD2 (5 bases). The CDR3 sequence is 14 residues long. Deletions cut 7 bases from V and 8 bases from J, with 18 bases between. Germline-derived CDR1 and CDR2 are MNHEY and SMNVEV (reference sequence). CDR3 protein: CASTPHPAVHEQFF. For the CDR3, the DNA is TGTGCCAGCACTCCCCACCCAGCGGTCCATGAGCAGTTCTTC.

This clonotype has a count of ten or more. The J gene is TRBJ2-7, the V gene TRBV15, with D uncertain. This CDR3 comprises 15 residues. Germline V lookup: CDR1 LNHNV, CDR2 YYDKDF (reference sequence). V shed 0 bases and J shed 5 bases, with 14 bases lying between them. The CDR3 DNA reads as TGTGCCACCAGCAGAGATCCTATTAGTCCGGACGAGCAGTACTTC. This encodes CATSRDPISPDEQYF. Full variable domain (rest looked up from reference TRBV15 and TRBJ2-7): DAMVIQNPRYQVTQFGKPVTLSCSQTLNHNVMYWYQQKSSQAPKLLFHYYDKDFNNEADTPDNFQSRRPNTSFCFLDIRSPGLGDTAMYLCATSRDPISPDEQYFGPGTRLTVT.

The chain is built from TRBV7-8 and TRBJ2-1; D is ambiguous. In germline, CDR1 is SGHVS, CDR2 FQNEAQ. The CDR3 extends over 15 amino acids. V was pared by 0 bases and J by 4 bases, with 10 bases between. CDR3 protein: CASSLALGFYNEQFF. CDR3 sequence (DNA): TGTGCCAGCAGCTTAGCGCTCGGCTTTTACAATGAGCAGTTCTTC. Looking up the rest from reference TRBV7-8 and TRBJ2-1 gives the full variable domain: GAGVSQSPRYKVAKRGQDVALRCDPISGHVSLFWYQQALGQGPEFLTYFQNEAQLDKSGLPSDRFFAERPEGSVSTLKIQRTQQEDSAVYLCASSLALGFYNEQFFGPGTRLTVL.

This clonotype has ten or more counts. The CDR3, as DNA: TGTGCCAGTAGTCCTCAGGGGACCAATGAGCAGTTCTTC. This gives the protein CASSPQGTNEQFF. The chain joins TRBV19 to TRBJ2-1; D possibly corresponds to TRBD1 (6 bases). CDR1 is LNHDA, CDR2 SQIVND, per germline (reference sequence). Between the trimmed V and J ends, which lost 5 bases and 6 bases, there was a span of 11 bases. The CDR3 sequence is 13 residues long.

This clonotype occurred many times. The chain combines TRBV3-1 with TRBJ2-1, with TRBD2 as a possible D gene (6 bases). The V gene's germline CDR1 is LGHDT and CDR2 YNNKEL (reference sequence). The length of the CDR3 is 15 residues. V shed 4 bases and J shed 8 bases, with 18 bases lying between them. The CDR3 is CASSRGATGWDEQFF. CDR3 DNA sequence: TGTGCCAGCAGCCGCGGGGCCACGGGTTGGGATGAGCAGTTCTTC.